This T cell receptor beta chain was sequenced during a study of cytomegalovirus exposure and HLA in healthy donors. PCR employed 60 Vbeta and 13 Jbeta primers. Assay used: immunoSEQ multiplex PCR; TCRdb lists only in-frame clones, some missing. The sample records around 230,000 clones, more than 70% being singletons. The CDR3 loop spans 14 amino acids. Germline V gene data show CDR1 as SGDLS and CDR2 as YYNGEE. The J segment lost 6 bases and the V segment lost 3 bases, leaving 4 bases of the junction unmatched. This clone was detected once. The rearrangement links TRBV9 to TRBJ2-1; 9 bases are shared with TRBD2. The specimen sequenced was PBMCs. This clonotype was sampled from a boy aged 10-17 years in good health and CMV-seronegative. The CDR3 nucleotides read TGTGCCAGCAGCGCTAGCGGGGCCTCCAATGAGCAGTTCTTC. This sequence encodes CASSASGASNEQFF.